What follows are 11 T cell receptor beta chains derived from one specimen sequenced in a study of CD8 T cells in Susac syndrome. Random hexamers served to reverse transcribe about 0.45 to 1 ug RNA. TCRdb reanalysed the immunoSEQ multiplex PCR reads using MiXCR and keeps one entry per CDR3 protein. Among about 200,000 distinct CDR3 sequences listed, about 95% were seen once. The sample comprised CD4+ T cells from PBMCs. These receptors all stem from a human donor in good health.

In DNA, the CDR3 is TGTGCCAGCAGCTGGGGAGGCGGGAGAAGGGGTTACGAGCAGTACGTC. Translated, it gives CASSWGGGRRGYEQYV. J is TRBJ2-7 and V is TRBV11-2, with 7 positions matching TRBD2. The CDR3 is 16 amino acids. The germline CDR1 and CDR2 sequences are SGHAT and FQNNGV. Trimming took 4 bases from V and 4 from J; bases not matched to a gene: 13.

The rearrangement joins TRBV18 to TRBJ2-2; 8 bases are a match to TRBD1. The length of the CDR3 is 15 residues. The V gene's germline CDR1 is KGHSH and CDR2 LQKENI. The V gene end was trimmed by 4 bases and the J gene end by 2 bases; junction bases not matched to a gene: 3. The DNA for the CDR3 is TGTGCCAGCTCACAGGGACAGGTCAACACCGGGGAGCTGTTTTTT. Translating it yields CASSQGQVNTGELFF.

This chain links TRBV19 with TRBJ1-1, with 8 bases matching TRBD1. This CDR3 contains 15 residues. V lost 3 bases to trimming and J lost 5 bases; unmatched junction nucleotides: 8. Per the germline V gene, CDR1 is LNHDA and CDR2 is SQIVND (reference sequence). Written as DNA, the CDR3 is TGTGCCAGTAGTATTATAGGACAGGGCGATACTGAAGCTTTCTTT. Its translation is CASSIIGQGDTEAFF.

J is TRBJ2-7 and V is TRBV27; 10 positions agree with TRBD1. Trimming cost V 2 bases and J 3 bases; bases outside gene matches: 1. Germline CDR1 reads MNHEY; CDR2 reads SMNVEV (reference sequence). The CDR3 is made up of 14 amino acids. Written as DNA, the CDR3 is TGTGCCAGCAGTTTACGGGACAGGGGCTACGAGCAGTACTTC. It encodes CASSLRDRGYEQYF.

The rearrangement uses TRBV18 and TRBJ2-3; D uncertain. The CDR3 loop spans 16 amino acids. CDR1 is KGHSH, CDR2 LQKENI, per germline. Trimming cost V 3 bases and J 2 bases, with 15 bases left between them. The CDR3 reads CASSPALLENTDTQYF. In DNA form, the CDR3 reads TGTGCCAGCTCACCGGCCCTTTTAGAAAACACAGATACGCAGTATTTT.

The chain is built from TRBV20-1 and TRBJ1-2; TRBD1 aligns across 7 bases. Germline V gene sequence: CDR1 DFQATT, CDR2 SNEGSKA (reference sequence). With 4 bases clipped from V and 3 bases from J, the junction kept 5 bases outside the gene matches. This CDR3 is built from 13 residues. The CDR3 DNA reads TGCAGTGCTACCCCAGGGGGAGACTATGGCTACACCTTC. This codes for CSATPGGDYGYTF.

V and J are TRBV29-1 and TRBJ1-4; D is perhaps TRBD1 (5 bases). CDR3 length equals 11 residues. Looked up from germline, CDR1 is SQVTM and CDR2 is ANQGSEA. Trimming cost V 4 bases and J 10 bases, with 10 bases left between them. The CDR3: CSVGGSGKLFF. The CDR3 DNA sequence: TGCAGCGTTGGGGGGTCAGGAAAACTGTTTTTT.

The J gene is TRBJ1-5, the V gene TRBV20-1; a possible D gene is TRBD1 (5 bases). From germline, CDR1 is DFQATT and CDR2 SNEGSKA (reference sequence). The CDR3 length is 14 residues. The ends were cut back, 3 bases at V and 7 bases at J, with 16 bases in the middle. This CDR3 reads CSARSPGTRQPQHF. The DNA for the CDR3 is TGCAGTGCTAGGTCTCCAGGGACGAGGCAGCCCCAGCATTTT.

J is TRBJ2-3 and V is TRBV3-1, with a weak D call TRBD1 (6 bases). The CDR3 runs 15 residues. Per germline, CDR1 LGHDT and CDR2 YNNKEL (reference sequence). The V and J ends lost 1 base and 3 bases respectively, with 11 bases between them. The CDR3 region has the DNA TGTGCCAGCAGCCAAGGCTCTCAGGGGACAGATACGCAGTATTTT. Its protein product is CASSQGSQGTDTQYF.

The gene calls are TRBV7-9 and TRBJ2-7; 7 bases fit TRBD1. Germline V gene lookup returns CDR1 SEHNR and CDR2 FQNEAQ (reference sequence). After removal of 4 bases from V and 6 bases from J, the junction contained 3 bases not matched to a gene. This CDR3 has 12 amino acids. The DNA for the CDR3 is TGTGCCAGCAGCTCCTACAGGGGCGAGCAGTACTTC. Translating gives CASSSYRGEQYF.

The chain carries TRBV29-1 and TRBJ1-5, with 8 bases lining up with TRBD1. The V gene's germline CDR1 is SQVTM and CDR2 ANQGSEA. J was trimmed by 6 bases and V by 4 bases; bases with no gene match: 5. The CDR3 runs to 13 residues. This CDR3 is CSVGQGAGQPQHF. The CDR3 DNA follows: TGCAGCGTTGGTCAGGGGGCAGGTCAGCCCCAGCATTTT.